This T cell receptor beta chain emerged from a study of T cell repertoires in cytomegalovirus infection. For the study at large: Through public TCR beta signatures, both CMV infection and matching HLA type were indicated.

Each CDR3 protein gets one entry after TCRdb re-called the reads with MiXCR. This sample has around 570,000 distinct CDR3 sequences; just under 40% occur once, and the top ten carry 48%. This clonotype showed up just a few times. Its antigen is not identified. Study-level points and caveats: CMV carriers with the relevant HLA were identified by cumulative public TCR beta family frequency. CMV-specific TCR beta clonotypes restricted by HLA-C dominated the ex vivo response.

The V gene's germline CDR1 is MNHGY and CDR2 SAAAGT. The CDR3 is made up of 14 amino acids. With 4 bases removed from V and 1 base from J, the gap between germline ends came to 9 bases. V is TRBV6-8 and J is TRBJ2-3; D possibly corresponds to TRBD2 (5 bases). Source: cultured PBMCs, taken from culture after CMV antigen stimulation. The clonotype was recovered from a human donor in good health (CMV status not recorded). Some clones in this sample may be carry-over from other donors' samples. The CDR3 loop is CASSLRVGTDTQYF. CDR3 nucleotides: TGTGCCAGCAGTTTGAGGGTTGGCACAGATACGCAGTATTTT.